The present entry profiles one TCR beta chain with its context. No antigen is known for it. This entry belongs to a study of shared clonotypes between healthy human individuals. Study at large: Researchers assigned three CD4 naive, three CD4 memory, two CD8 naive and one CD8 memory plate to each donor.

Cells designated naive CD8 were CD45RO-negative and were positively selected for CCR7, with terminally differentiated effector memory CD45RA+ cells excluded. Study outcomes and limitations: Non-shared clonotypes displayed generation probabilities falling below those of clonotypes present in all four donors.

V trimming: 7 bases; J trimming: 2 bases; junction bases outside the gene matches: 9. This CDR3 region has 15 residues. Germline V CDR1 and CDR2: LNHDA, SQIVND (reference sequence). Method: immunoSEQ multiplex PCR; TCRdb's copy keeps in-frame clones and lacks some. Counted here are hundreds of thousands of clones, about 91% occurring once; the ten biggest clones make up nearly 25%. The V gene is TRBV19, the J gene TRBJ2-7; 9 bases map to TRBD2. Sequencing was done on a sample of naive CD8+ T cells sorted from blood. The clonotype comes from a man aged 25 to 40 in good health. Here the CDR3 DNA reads TGTGCCAGTAAGGCCGGACTAGCGTCGACCTACGAGCAGTACTTC. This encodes CASKAGLASTYEQYF.